The 5 T cell receptor beta chains listed next were all sequenced from one sample in a study of CD8+ T cells in alopecia areata. As to treatment: oral pan-JAK inhibitor, 5-10 mg twice daily. Extraction of RNA preceded its reverse transcription into cDNA, which served as the sequencing template. TCRdb keeps only in-frame clones here, not all; method: immunoSEQ multiplex PCR. The sample holds about 190,000 clones, more than 55% seen once. This specimen consisted of CD4+ T cells sorted from blood, obtained between weeks 47 and 50, from a patient treated with tofacitinib. The receptors stem from a human donor with alopecia areata.

V gene TRBV6-5 combines with J gene TRBJ2-3, with D unresolved. V gave up 2 bases and J gave up 6 bases, with 9 bases separating them. Germline V gives CDR1 MNHEY, CDR2 SVGAGI. The CDR3 sequence is 13 residues long. The CDR3 sequence: CASSYQFGDTQYF. CDR3 nucleotides: TGTGCCAGCAGTTACCAATTCGGGGATACGCAGTATTTT.

The CDR3 sequence: CSFAGLGETQYF. CDR3 DNA: TGCAGCTTCGCAGGGTTGGGGGAGACCCAGTACTTC. The chain has TRBV29-1 and TRBJ2-5; maybe TRBD1 (5 bases). V dropped 8 bases and J dropped 5 bases, with 15 bases sitting between them. Germline CDR1 is SQVTM and CDR2 is ANQGSEA. The CDR3 loop spans 12 amino acids.

This sequence joins TRBV29-1 and TRBJ2-7, with 11 bases identical to TRBD1. CDR1 is SQVTM and CDR2 is ANQGSEA in the germline V gene. J gave up 2 bases and V 2 bases, and 2 bases lay outside the gene matches. The CDR3 contains 14 residues. The DNA of the CDR3 is TGCAGCGTTGAATCGGGACAGGGGGCCTACGAGCAGTACTTC. It codes for CSVESGQGAYEQYF.

The V and J genes are TRBV5-6 and TRBJ1-1; TRBD1 aligns across 8 bases. V lost 4 bases, J lost 8 bases, and 4 bases stayed unmatched. The CDR3 has 12 amino acids. The germline V gene encodes CDR1 SGHDT and CDR2 YYEEEE. The CDR3: CASSRTGPEAFF. The CDR3 DNA reads as TGTGCCAGCAGCCGGACAGGGCCCGAAGCTTTCTTT.

The V call is TRBV6-5, the J call TRBJ2-7, with 8 bases matching TRBD2. The length of the CDR3 is 15 residues. V dropped 6 bases and J dropped 4; count of bases not matched to a gene: 11. Germline assignment: CDR1 MNHEY and CDR2 SVGAGI. The CDR3 DNA reads as TGTGCCAGCAGCCCCGGATTAGCGGGGTATTACGAGCAGTACTTC. Its translation: CASSPGLAGYYEQYF.